Sequencing of this T cell receptor (beta chain) was carried out in a study of T cells expressing NK-cell markers (dated by TCRdb to about 2020). Regarding the research as a whole: Three sorted T-cell subsets (CD3+CD56+NKG2C+, CD3+CD56+NKG2C- and CD3+CD56-NKG2C+) from several donors had their TCR beta-chain repertoires profiled. Randomly selected healthy volunteers, three men and five women, were used as the eight sequenced donors. Among the eight sequenced donors, seven were HCMV-seropositive and one was HCMV-seronegative. Libraries were sequenced as 2 x 150 bp reads on Illumina HiSeq 2000/2500, MiSeq or NextSeq. Points the paper makes about the study in general: Those dominant clonotypes were again the most abundant among CD3+CD56-NKG2C+ cells in a handful of donors, at about 25-65%. It remained unclear whether the expanded NKG2C-expressing T cell clones were specific for HCMV antigens. In 6 or 7 donors, the dominant CD3+CD56+NKG2C+ clonotypes ranked among the top 10 CD8+ clonotypes, making up about 1.0-7.5% of CD8+ T cells.

About this clonotype: Its antigen is not yet known.

To determine HCMV serostatus, a commercial ELISA kit was used to detect HCMV-specific IgG in serum. Ficoll density gradient centrifugation was used to isolate peripheral blood mononuclear cells from blood. These reads were obtained on an Illumina HiSeq 2000. The TCR beta cDNA libraries were made using 5'RACE template switching, a step that added both a universal primer site and unique molecular identifiers. Priming for cDNA synthesis came from the TCR beta constant segment, and two successive PCR amplification steps followed. The source study handled its data this way. MIGEC was used to demultiplex reads and group the reads by UMI, and MiTCR was used to assemble and quantify clonotypes. To remove erroneous sequences, TCR cDNA sequences were retained only when supported by two or more reads. Downstream repertoire analysis used the tcR package, and clonotypes were matched across fractions by CDR3 nucleotide sequence plus V segment. VDJmatch was used to annotate antigen specificity against VDJdb, with one amino acid substitution in CDR3 permitted. The reads went through TCRdb reprocessing, and each CDR3 protein sequence gets one entry with no DNA. The V and J calls and clone size are TCRdb's, not the authors'. The table for this sample records about 550,000 distinct CDR3 sequences. 3% to 4.5% of the sample is held by the ten biggest clonotypes.

The CDR3 contains 15 residues, cysteine and phenylalanine counted. DNA was not recorded. Reading the germline V gene gives CDR1 ENHRY and CDR2 SYGVKD. The receptor was isolated from a young man in good health. Donor details come from another sample of the same person, matched by shared clones. Sequences were obtained from blood T cells: a sorted CD56 or NKG2C T cell subset, CD4+ or CD8+ T cells, or bulk PBMC T cells (not recorded which). Recombination connected TRBV10-3 to TRBJ2-1; TCRdb designates TRBD2, a call that cannot be tested without DNA. The CDR3 protein: CAIRQGGSGPSEQFF.